Listed here are 19 T cell receptor beta chains from one sample, sequenced in a study of T cell responses to AZD1222 COVID-19 vaccine. Assay: immunoSEQ multiplex PCR; the TCRdb copy retains only in-frame clones and omits some. The sample consists of tens of thousands of clones, around nine tenths of them appearing once. Material: peripheral blood, obtained on day 0 of AZD1222 vaccination. The receptors originated from an adult in good health.

The CDR3 DNA follows: TGTGCCAGCAGCCCCGAAGCCACTGAACAGGGTGGTGAGCAGTTCTTC. Translated, it gives CASSPEATEQGGEQFF. The gene calls are TRBV5-4 and TRBJ2-1; weak D call: TRBD1 (6 bases). V was pared by 4 bases and J by 9 bases, with 23 bases between. This CDR3 has 16 amino acids. The germline gives CDR1 SGHNT, CDR2 YYREEE (reference sequence).

CDR3 bases: TGTGCCAGTAGTATAGGAGGGGGGGACACTGAAGCTTTCTTT. Encoded protein: CASSIGGGDTEAFF. The chain has TRBV19 and TRBJ1-1; a possible D gene is TRBD1 (6 bases). This CDR3 spans 14 amino acids. Trimming shortened V by 1 base and J by 3 bases, and 9 bases separated the two germline ends. Per the germline V gene, CDR1 is LNHDA and CDR2 is SQIVND (reference sequence).

On this clone: At one of its ends the junction is not consistent with the germline gene, which may arise from a read error. The chain carries TRBV5-1 and TRBJ2-2; no clear D gene. This CDR3 is 14 amino acids long. Germline V gene sequence: CDR1 SGHRS, CDR2 YFSETQ. CDR3: CASSLDTATVELFF. The CDR3 region has the DNA TGCGCCAGCAGCTTGGATACCGCAACCGTGGAGCTGTTTTTT.

The genes are TRBV5-5 and TRBJ2-5; TRBD1 matches at 8 bases. Unmatched junction bases numbered 9, after V lost 3 bases and J lost 5 bases. Looked up from germline, CDR1 is SGHKS and CDR2 is YYEKEE (reference sequence). CDR3 size: 15 residues. CDR3: CASSSYRTGFETQYF. The CDR3 nucleotides read TGTGCCAGCAGCTCCTACAGGACAGGGTTCGAGACCCAGTACTTC.

This chain connects TRBV10-3 to TRBJ2-7; 8 bases match TRBD1. Per the germline V gene, CDR1 is ENHRY and CDR2 is SYGVKD. The CDR3 runs 14 residues. Germline trimming cut 5 bases from V and 4 bases from J; bases unmatched to any gene: 7. The CDR3 bases are TGTGCCATCAGTTCCCCCGGGACAGGTTACGAGCAGTACTTC. It is translated as CAISSPGTGYEQYF.

The gene calls are TRBV10-3 and TRBJ1-1; 7 bases fit TRBD1. The CDR3 loop spans 16 amino acids. V gave up 2 bases and J gave up 2 bases; unmatched junction bases: 8. Germline CDR1 is ENHRY and CDR2 is SYGVKD. CDR3 in DNA: TGTGCCATCAGTGAGGGGACAGCGGGGAGTAACACTGAAGCTTTCTTT. It specifies CAISEGTAGSNTEAFF.

The chain joins TRBV5-1 to TRBJ2-2; weak D call: TRBD1 (6 bases). Germline CDR1 SGHRS, CDR2 YFSETQ. The CDR3 is made up of 16 amino acids. Trimming left V 1 base short and J 3 bases short, with 13 bases between. The CDR3 region is CASSLTSQGDTGELFF. DNA of the CDR3: TGCGCCAGCAGCTTGACGTCACAGGGAGACACCGGGGAGCTGTTTTTT.

CDR3 sequence reads: CASSLGPGTPPYEQYF. CDR3 coding DNA: TGTGCCAGCAGCTTAGGCCCCGGGACCCCTCCCTACGAGCAGTACTTC. The chain links TRBV7-3 to TRBJ2-7; perhaps D is TRBD1 or TRBD2 (5 bases each). Germline V gives CDR1 SGHTA, CDR2 FQGTGA. There are 16 residues in the CDR3. The ends were cut back, 2 bases at V and 2 bases at J, with 16 bases in the middle.

This sequence joins TRBV27 and TRBJ2-7; 11 bases agree with TRBD2. The V gene's germline CDR1 is MNHEY and CDR2 SMNVEV (reference sequence). The CDR3 contains 17 residues. With V trimmed by 2 bases and J by 0 bases, 6 bases remained unmatched. CDR3 sequence reads: CASSLKLAGVLSYEQYF. CDR3 DNA sequence: TGTGCCAGCAGTTTAAAACTAGCGGGAGTCCTCTCCTACGAGCAGTACTTC.

V is TRBV5-1 and J is TRBJ2-2; 9 bases align to TRBD1. Germline values: CDR1 SGHRS, CDR2 YFSETQ. With 3 bases clipped from V and 3 bases from J, the junction kept 0 bases outside the gene matches. CDR3 length equals 14 residues. CDR3 sequence: CASSWTGDTGELFF. The CDR3 nucleotides are TGCGCCAGCAGCTGGACAGGGGACACCGGGGAGCTGTTTTTT.

V and J are TRBV20-1 and TRBJ1-2; D ambiguous. With 3 bases removed from V and 4 bases from J, the gap between germline ends came to 9 bases. The germline V gene encodes CDR1 DFQATT and CDR2 SNEGSKA (reference sequence). CDR3 length: 12 residues. The CDR3, as DNA: TGCAGTGCTAGTGAACTCGGCTATGGCTACACCTTC. Its protein is CSASELGYGYTF.

The V call is TRBV2, the J call TRBJ1-5, with D possibly TRBD1 on 6 matching bases. The germline gives CDR1 SNHLY, CDR2 FYNNEI. Trimming left V 0 bases short and J 3 bases short, with 15 bases between. This CDR3 is 17 amino acids long. The CDR3 DNA follows: TGTGCCAGCAGTGAAGCGCGGGGGGGCTGGGTCAATCAGCCCCAGCATTTT. It encodes CASSEARGGWVNQPQHF.

This chain connects TRBV15 to TRBJ1-1, with no clear D. Per the germline V gene, CDR1 is LNHNV and CDR2 is YYDKDF (reference sequence). The CDR3 contains 13 residues. Trimming pared 5 bases from V and 3 bases from J, leaving 10 bases between. DNA for the CDR3: TGTGCCACCAGCTACCGCATCTACACTGAAGCTTTCTTT. Protein: CATSYRIYTEAFF.

This clone was observed a single time. The chain recombines TRBV28 with TRBJ2-1; TRBD2 agrees at 7 bases. From germline, CDR1 is MDHEN and CDR2 SYDVKM. The CDR3 sequence is 15 residues long. The J segment lost 8 bases and the V segment lost 2 bases, leaving 9 bases of the junction unmatched. CDR3 coding DNA: TGTGCCAGCAGTTTAGGGACGGGGAGGGGCCATGAGCAGTTCTTC. Translation gives CASSLGTGRGHEQFF.

The chain joins TRBV6-5 to TRBJ2-7; D call uncertain. The CDR3 has 14 residues. The V and J ends lost 5 bases and 3 bases respectively, with 14 bases between them. The germline V gene encodes CDR1 MNHEY and CDR2 SVGAGI. CDR3 nucleotide sequence: TGTGCCAGCAGTACCCCCGGCAGTGACTACGAGCAGTACTTC. Its translation is CASSTPGSDYEQYF.

The chain couples TRBV4-1 to TRBJ1-1; D unclear. The CDR3 length is 12 residues. The V end was cut by 7 bases, the J end by 4 bases, with 10 bases between. Germline CDR1 is MGHRA and CDR2 is YSYEKL. CDR3 sequence reads: CASIARSTEAFF. As DNA, the CDR3 is TGCGCCAGCATAGCAAGGAGCACTGAAGCTTTCTTT.

V and J are TRBV27 and TRBJ2-1; 7 bases fit TRBD2. The CDR3 loop spans 15 amino acids. Germline values: CDR1 MNHEY, CDR2 SMNVEV (reference sequence). After removal of 3 bases from V and 4 bases from J, the junction contained 6 bases not matched to a gene. The CDR3 sequence is CASSFAGDLYNEQFF. In DNA, the CDR3 is TGTGCCAGCAGTTTTGCGGGGGATCTTTACAATGAGCAGTTCTTC.

This chain connects TRBV6-4 to TRBJ1-2; D gene ambiguous. Germline lookup yields CDR1 MRHNA and CDR2 SNTAGT. Trimming took off 0 bases at V and 7 bases at J, with 9 bases between the two ends. The CDR3 loop spans 13 amino acids. Here the CDR3 DNA reads TGTGCCAGCAGTGACTCCCAAGGTGGTGGCTACACCTTC. This codes for CASSDSQGGGYTF.

CDR3 coding DNA: TGTGCCAGTAGCCCCGGACAGGGGATAGGTGCTAATGAAAAACTGTTTTTT. Translated: CASSPGQGIGANEKLFF. The J gene is TRBJ1-4, the V gene TRBV19; 9 bases align to TRBD1. In germline, CDR1 is LNHDA, CDR2 SQIVND (reference sequence). Trimming at V came to 6 bases and at J to 3 bases, leaving 11 bases not matched to a gene. This CDR3 is 17 amino acids long.